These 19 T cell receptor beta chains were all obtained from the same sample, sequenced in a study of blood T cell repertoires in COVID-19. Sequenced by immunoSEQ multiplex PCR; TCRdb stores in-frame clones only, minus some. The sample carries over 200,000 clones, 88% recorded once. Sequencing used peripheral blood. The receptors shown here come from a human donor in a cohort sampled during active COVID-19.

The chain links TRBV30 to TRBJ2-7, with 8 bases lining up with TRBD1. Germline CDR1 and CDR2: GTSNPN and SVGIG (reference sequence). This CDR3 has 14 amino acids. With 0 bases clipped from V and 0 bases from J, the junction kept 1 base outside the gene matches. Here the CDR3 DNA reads TGTGCCTGGAGTGTCGGGACAGGCTCCTACGAGCAGTACTTC. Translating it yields CAWSVGTGSYEQYF.

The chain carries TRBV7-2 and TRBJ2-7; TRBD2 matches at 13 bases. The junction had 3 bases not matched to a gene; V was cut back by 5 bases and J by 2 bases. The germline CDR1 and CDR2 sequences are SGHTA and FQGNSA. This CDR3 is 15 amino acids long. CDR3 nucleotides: TGTGCCAGCAGCGCAACTAGCGGGAGGGCCTACGAGCAGTACTTC. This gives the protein CASSATSGRAYEQYF.

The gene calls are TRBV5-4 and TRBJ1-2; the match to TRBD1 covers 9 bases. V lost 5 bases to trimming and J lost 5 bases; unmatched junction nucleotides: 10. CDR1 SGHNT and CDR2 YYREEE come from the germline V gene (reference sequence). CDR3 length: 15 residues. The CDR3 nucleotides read TGTGCCAGCAGGGTCACAGGGGGCGCCGGGTATGGCTACACCTTC. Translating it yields CASRVTGGAGYGYTF.

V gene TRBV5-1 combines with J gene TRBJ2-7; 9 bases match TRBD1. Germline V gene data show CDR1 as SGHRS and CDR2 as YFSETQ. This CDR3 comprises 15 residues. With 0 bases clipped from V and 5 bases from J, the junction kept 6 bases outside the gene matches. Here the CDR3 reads CASSLEGTGNNEQYF. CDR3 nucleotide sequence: TGCGCCAGCAGCTTGGAAGGGACAGGGAATAACGAGCAGTACTTC.

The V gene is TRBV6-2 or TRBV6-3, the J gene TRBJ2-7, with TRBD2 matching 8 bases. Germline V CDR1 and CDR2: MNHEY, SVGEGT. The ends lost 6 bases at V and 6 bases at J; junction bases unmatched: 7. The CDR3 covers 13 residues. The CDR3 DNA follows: TGTGCCAGCAGCTATTACGGGGGGGCCGAGCAGTACTTC. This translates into CASSYYGGAEQYF.

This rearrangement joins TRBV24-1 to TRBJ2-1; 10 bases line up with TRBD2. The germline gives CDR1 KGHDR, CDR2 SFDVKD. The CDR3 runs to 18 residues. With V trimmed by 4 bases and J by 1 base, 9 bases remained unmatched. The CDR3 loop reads CATSDSYTSGISYNEQFF. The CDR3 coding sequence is TGTGCCACCAGTGACAGTTACACTAGCGGGATATCCTACAATGAGCAGTTCTTC.

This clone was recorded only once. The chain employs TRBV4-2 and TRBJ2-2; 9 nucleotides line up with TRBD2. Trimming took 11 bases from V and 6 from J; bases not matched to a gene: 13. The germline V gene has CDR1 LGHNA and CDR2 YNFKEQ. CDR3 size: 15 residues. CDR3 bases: TGTGCCGGGGGAAGTAGCGGGAGTTCGGCCGGGGAGCTGTTTTTT. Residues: CAGGSSGSSAGELFF.

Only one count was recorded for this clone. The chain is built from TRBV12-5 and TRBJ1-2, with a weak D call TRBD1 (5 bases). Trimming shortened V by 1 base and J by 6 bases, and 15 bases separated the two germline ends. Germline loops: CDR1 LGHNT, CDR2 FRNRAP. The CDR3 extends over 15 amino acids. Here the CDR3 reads CASGLALTGTDGYTF. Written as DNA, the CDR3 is TGTGCTAGTGGTTTGGCTTTAACAGGCACCGATGGCTACACCTTC.

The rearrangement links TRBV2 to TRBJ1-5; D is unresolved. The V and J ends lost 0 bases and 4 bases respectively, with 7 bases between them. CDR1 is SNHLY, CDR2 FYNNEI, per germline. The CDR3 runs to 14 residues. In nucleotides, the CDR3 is TGTGCCAGCAGTGAAGCGGCACAGAATCAGCCCCAGCATTTT. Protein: CASSEAAQNQPQHF.

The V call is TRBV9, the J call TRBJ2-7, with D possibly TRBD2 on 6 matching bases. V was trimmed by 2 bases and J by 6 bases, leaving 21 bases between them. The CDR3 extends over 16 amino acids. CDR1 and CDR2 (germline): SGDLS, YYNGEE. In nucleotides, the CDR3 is TGTGCCAGCAGCGTCGGGGCCGGGCTAGCCGGGGGCGAGCAGTACTTC. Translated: CASSVGAGLAGGEQYF.

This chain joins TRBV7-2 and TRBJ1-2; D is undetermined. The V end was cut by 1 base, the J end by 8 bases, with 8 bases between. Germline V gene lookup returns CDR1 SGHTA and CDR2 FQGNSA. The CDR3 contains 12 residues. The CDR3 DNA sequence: TGTGCCAGCAGCTTAGAGCGCGGAGGCTACACCTTC. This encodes CASSLERGGYTF.

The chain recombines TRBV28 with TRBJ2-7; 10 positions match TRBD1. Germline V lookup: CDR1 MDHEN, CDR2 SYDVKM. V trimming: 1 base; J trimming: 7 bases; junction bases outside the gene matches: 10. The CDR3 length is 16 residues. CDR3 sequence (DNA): TGTGCCAGCAGTTTATTGGGGGGGACAGGGGTGGTGGAGCAGTACTTC. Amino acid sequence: CASSLLGGTGVVEQYF.

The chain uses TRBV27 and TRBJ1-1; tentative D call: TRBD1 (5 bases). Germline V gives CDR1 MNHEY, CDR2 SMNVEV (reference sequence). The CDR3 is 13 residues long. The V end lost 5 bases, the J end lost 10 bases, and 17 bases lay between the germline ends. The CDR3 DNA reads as TGTGCCAGCAGTATCACGGGGGTAGAATCAGCTTTCTTT. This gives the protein CASSITGVESAFF.

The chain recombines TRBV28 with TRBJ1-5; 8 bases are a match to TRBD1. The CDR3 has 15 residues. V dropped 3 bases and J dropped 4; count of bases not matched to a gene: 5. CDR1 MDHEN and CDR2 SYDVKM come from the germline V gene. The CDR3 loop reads CASSLIGQGNQPQHF. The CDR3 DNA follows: TGTGCCAGCAGTTTGATAGGACAGGGTAATCAGCCCCAGCATTTT. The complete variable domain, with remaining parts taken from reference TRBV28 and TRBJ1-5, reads DVKVTQSSRYLVKRTGEKVFLECVQDMDHENMFWYRQDPGLGLRLIYFSYDVKMKEKGDIPEGYSVSREKKERFSLILESASTNQTSMYLCASSLIGQGNQPQHFGDGTRLSIL.

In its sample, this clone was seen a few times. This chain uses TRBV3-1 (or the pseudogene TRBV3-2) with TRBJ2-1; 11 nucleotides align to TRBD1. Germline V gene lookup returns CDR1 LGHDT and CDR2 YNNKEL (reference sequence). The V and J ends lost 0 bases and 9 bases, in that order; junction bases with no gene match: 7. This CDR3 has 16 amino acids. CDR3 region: CASSQEEDRGRGEQFF. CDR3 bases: TGTGCCAGCAGCCAAGAGGAGGACAGGGGGCGCGGTGAGCAGTTCTTC.

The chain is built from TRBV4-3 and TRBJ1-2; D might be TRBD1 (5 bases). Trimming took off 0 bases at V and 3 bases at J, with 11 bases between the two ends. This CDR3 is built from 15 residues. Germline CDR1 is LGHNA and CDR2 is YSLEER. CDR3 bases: TGCGCCAGCAGCCAAGATCGGGCAGGGCACTATGGCTACACCTTC. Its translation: CASSQDRAGHYGYTF.

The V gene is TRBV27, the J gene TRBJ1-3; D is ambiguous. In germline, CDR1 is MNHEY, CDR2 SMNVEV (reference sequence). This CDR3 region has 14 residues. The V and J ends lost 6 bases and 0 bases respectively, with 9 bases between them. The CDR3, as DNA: TGTGCCAGCAGCCCGGGTCACTCTGGAAACACCATATATTTT. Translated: CASSPGHSGNTIYF.

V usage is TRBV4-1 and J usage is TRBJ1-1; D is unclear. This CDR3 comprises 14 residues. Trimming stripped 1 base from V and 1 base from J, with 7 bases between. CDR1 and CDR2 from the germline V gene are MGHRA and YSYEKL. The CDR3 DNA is TGCGCCAGCAGCCAAGTCGAGGGGAACACTGAAGCTTTCTTT. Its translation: CASSQVEGNTEAFF.

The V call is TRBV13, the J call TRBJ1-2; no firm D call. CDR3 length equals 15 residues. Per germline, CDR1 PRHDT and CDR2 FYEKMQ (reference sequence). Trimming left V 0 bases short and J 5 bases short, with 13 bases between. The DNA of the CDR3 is TGTGCCAGCAGCTTAGGATTGTCGGTGTCTTATGGCTACACCTTC. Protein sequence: CASSLGLSVSYGYTF.